This paragraph reports one T cell receptor beta chain. Trimming took off 3 bases at V and 2 bases at J, with 8 bases between the two ends. Germline loops: CDR1 SGHAT, CDR2 FQDESV (reference sequence). This CDR3 contains 14 residues. This sample stems from a study of blood T cell repertoires in COVID-19. Study context: There were acute and convalescent COVID-19 samples, and they came from the United States, Italy and Spain. PBMCs, B-cell-depleted T cells, or T cells were the source of the cDNA or gDNA that made up the material.

Method: immunoSEQ multiplex PCR; TCRdb's copy keeps in-frame clones and lacks some. Of approximately 170,000 clones listed, roughly 91% were seen once; the top ten hold roughly 2%. V gene TRBV11-1 combines with J gene TRBJ2-1, with a possible D match to TRBD2 (5 bases). The clonotype comes from a man aged 45 to 65 who had recovered from COVID-19. Sequenced sample: peripheral blood. CDR3 residues: CASSFTRTYNEQFF. The DNA of the CDR3 is TGTGCCAGCAGCTTTACTAGGACCTACAATGAGCAGTTCTTC.